This entry features one TCR beta chain sequence. These data are taken from a study of blood T cell repertoires in COVID-19. In the study overall: T cells, B-cell-depleted T cells, or PBMCs provided the cDNA or gDNA that served as material.

The CDR3 is 15 amino acids. V lost 3 bases and J lost 4; bases outside the gene matches: 9. Looked up from germline, CDR1 is SQVTM and CDR2 is ANQGSEA. Original analysis: Reference gene primer amplification yielded estimated nucleated cell counts. Sequencing used immunoSEQ multiplex PCR; TCRdb keeps in-frame clones, though not all of them. The D gene and trimming were derived from the DNA, and the V and J assignments and clone size from that table. The sample holds about 73,000 clones; 75% to 85% are singletons and the top ten take roughly 6%. The V gene is TRBV29-1, the J gene TRBJ2-1; 7 bases agree with TRBD2. This clonotype was obtained from a woman aged 55-70 years with acute or convalescent COVID-19. Sequences were obtained from peripheral blood. CDR3 amino acids: CSVELTSWGYNEQFF. The CDR3 DNA is TGCAGCGTTGAGCTGACTAGCTGGGGATACAATGAGCAGTTCTTC.